One and the same sample provided the 19 T cell receptor beta chains below, sequenced in a study of CD8 T cells in ankylosing spondylitis. Via MiXCR, TCRdb re-called the 5' RACE reads, giving one row per CDR3 protein. Of about 340,000 distinct CDR3 sequences in the sample, 8% are singletons; the top ten hold more than 14%. For these TCRs, the target antigens are not known. General observations from the study: Apparently characteristic of ankylosing spondylitis blood was a TCR beta motif (under ten highly homologous variants).

What was sequenced was blood, either unsorted or a sorted T cell fraction (not recorded which). These receptors were obtained from a male donor with ankylosing spondylitis.

This clonotype was seen more than once but under ten times. The V and J genes are TRBV7-6 and TRBJ2-6; D not resolved. Germline values: CDR1 SGHVS, CDR2 FNYEAQ. V lost 6 bases and J lost 0, with 15 bases in between. This CDR3 has 17 amino acids. For the CDR3, the DNA is TGTGCCAGCAGACCTGTGTACAGCAGCTCTGGGGCCAACGTCCTGACTTTC. Amino acid sequence: CASRPVYSSSGANVLTF.

The CDR3 here is CASSISHGEQAFF. The CDR3 DNA reads as TGTGCCAGCTCGATATCCCACGGGGAGCAAGCTTTCTTT. The V call is TRBV18, the J call TRBJ1-1; D call uncertain. The CDR3 consists of 13 residues. Trimming took off 6 bases at V and 9 bases at J, with 17 bases between the two ends. Germline V gene sequence: CDR1 KGHSH, CDR2 LQKENI.

The chain is built from TRBV7-2 and TRBJ2-5; either TRBD1 or TRBD2 may supply D (6 bases each). The germline V gene has CDR1 SGHTA and CDR2 FQGNSA. The CDR3 runs 15 residues. Trimming took 1 base from V and 11 from J, leaving 20 bases between them. CDR3 nucleotides: TGTGCCAGCAGCTTAGTTCGGGGGCAGGCCGGGTCTCAGTACTTC. Translation: CASSLVRGQAGSQYF.

This clonotype was picked up a small number of times. V usage is TRBV18 and J usage is TRBJ2-7, with D possibly TRBD1 on 6 matching bases. The CDR3 length is 12 residues. Germline V gene lookup returns CDR1 KGHSH and CDR2 LQKENI. V dropped 3 bases and J dropped 6 bases, with 9 bases sitting between them. The CDR3: CASSPDRTEQYF. CDR3 in DNA: TGTGCCAGCTCACCTGACAGGACCGAGCAGTACTTC.

This clonotype was seen at least ten times. The chain has TRBV11-1 and TRBJ2-2; D perhaps matches TRBD1 (5 bases). The V end lost 6 bases, the J end lost 5 bases, and 13 bases lay between the germline ends. CDR3 length: 14 amino acids. The germline V gene has CDR1 SGHAT and CDR2 FQDESV (reference sequence). The CDR3 coding sequence is TGTGCCAGCAGTCCTGCAGGGCGAACCGGGGAGCTGTTTTTT. This encodes CASSPAGRTGELFF.

This clonotype was detected ten times or more. The chain joins TRBV28 to TRBJ1-5; 8 nucleotides align to TRBD1. The CDR3 length is 15 residues. V was pared by 6 bases and J by 3 bases, with 7 bases of the junction left unmatched. Germline CDR1 is MDHEN and CDR2 is SYDVKM. This CDR3 is CASSSGTGYNQPQHF. CDR3 DNA: TGTGCCAGCAGCTCCGGGACAGGCTACAATCAGCCCCAGCATTTT.

This clonotype was observed a few times. This chain links TRBV5-1 with TRBJ2-7, with a possible D match to TRBD2 (5 bases). CDR1 and CDR2 (germline): SGHRS, YFSETQ. Trimming shortened V by 0 bases and J by 6 bases, and 16 bases separated the two germline ends. This CDR3 is 15 amino acids long. This CDR3 reads CASSLVTGFNLEQYF. CDR3 DNA sequence: TGCGCCAGCAGCTTGGTAACGGGATTTAACCTCGAGCAGTACTTC.

This clonotype was seen a few times. V usage is TRBV27 and J usage is TRBJ1-1, with D perhaps matching TRBD1 (6 bases). This CDR3 contains 15 residues. V lost 5 bases and J 3 bases, leaving 16 bases between the germline ends. Germline CDR1 is MNHEY and CDR2 is SMNVEV (reference sequence). The CDR3 protein is CASSPQTGSDTEAFF. CDR3 nucleotides: TGTGCCAGCAGTCCACAAACAGGGTCCGACACTGAAGCTTTCTTT.

This clonotype appeared a few times. The genes are TRBV12-3 or TRBV12-4 and TRBJ2-1; D might be TRBD2 (5 bases). Trimming removed 5 bases from V and 5 bases from J, with 10 bases in between. This CDR3 has 13 residues. CDR3 amino acids: CASSLGIHNEQFF. The CDR3 region has the DNA TGTGCCAGCAGTCTCGGGATCCACAATGAGCAGTTCTTC.

The chain has TRBV7-6 and TRBJ2-7; no clear D gene. The CDR3 has 15 residues. Between the trimmed V and J ends, which lost 5 bases and 5 bases, there was a span of 19 bases. Germline loops: CDR1 SGHVS, CDR2 FNYEAQ. The CDR3 DNA is TGTGCCAGCAGCCCCGGCACCTCTACCCCGAACGAGCAGTACTTC. Translation gives CASSPGTSTPNEQYF.

This clonotype showed up many times. The CDR3 nucleotides are TGTGCCACCAGCAGAGTTAACAGGAATGAAAAACTGTTTTTT. Its translation is CATSRVNRNEKLFF. The chain couples TRBV15 to TRBJ1-4; perhaps TRBD1 as D (5 bases). The V and J ends lost 1 base and 5 bases respectively, with 8 bases between them. Per germline, CDR1 LNHNV and CDR2 YYDKDF (reference sequence). This CDR3 region has 14 residues.

The J gene is TRBJ2-3, the V gene TRBV19; 8 bases are a match to TRBD2. Germline V gene sequence: CDR1 LNHDA, CDR2 SQIVND (reference sequence). V was pared by 3 bases and J by 3 bases, with 5 bases of the junction left unmatched. The CDR3 is 15 amino acids. Here the CDR3 reads CASSIQAGETDTQYF. The CDR3 DNA reads TGTGCCAGTAGTATTCAAGCGGGAGAAACAGATACGCAGTATTTT.

This clonotype was observed many times. The chain carries TRBV7-6 and TRBJ1-2; D gene uncertain. CDR1 and CDR2 (germline): SGHVS, FNYEAQ. Trimming shortened V by 1 base and J by 8 bases, and 11 bases separated the two germline ends. The CDR3 has 13 residues. The CDR3 DNA reads as TGTGCCAGCAGCTTAGTGTCCAGCAAGGGCTACACCTTC. It codes for CASSLVSSKGYTF.

The V and J genes are TRBV5-1 and TRBJ2-1; possibly TRBD2 for D (5 bases). The V end was cut by 7 bases, the J end by 0 bases, with 17 bases between. Looked up from germline, CDR1 is SGHRS and CDR2 is YFSETQ. The CDR3 is 16 residues long. CDR3 coding DNA: TGCGCCAGCGGAGGAAGGGATACGGGCTCCTACAATGAGCAGTTCTTC. Amino acid sequence: CASGGRDTGSYNEQFF.

The sample holds a few counts of this clonotype. This chain links TRBV15 with TRBJ2-7; possibly TRBD1 or TRBD2 for D (5 bases each). This CDR3 is built from 15 residues. The ends were cut back, 0 bases at V and 0 bases at J, with 9 bases in the middle. Per germline, CDR1 LNHNV and CDR2 YYDKDF (reference sequence). The CDR3 DNA follows: TGTGCCACCAGCAGAGACCGGGACCTCTCCTACGAGCAGTACTTC. Protein product: CATSRDRDLSYEQYF.

The V and J genes are TRBV4-3 and TRBJ2-5, with D perhaps given as TRBD1 or TRBD2 (7 bases each). V was pared by 0 bases and J by 4 bases, with 15 bases between. The CDR3 totals 16 residues. The germline CDR1 and CDR2 sequences are LGHNA and YSLEER. CDR3 protein: CASSQDLARGGETQYF. In DNA form, the CDR3 reads TGCGCCAGCAGCCAAGATCTTGCCAGGGGGGGAGAGACCCAGTACTTC.

In its sample, this clonotype was seen a few times. The chain links TRBV20-1 to TRBJ1-1, with D uncertain. The CDR3 totals 13 residues. Per the germline V gene, CDR1 is DFQATT and CDR2 is SNEGSKA (reference sequence). The germline V and J ends were trimmed by 4 bases and 3 bases, with 12 bases remaining between them. In DNA form, the CDR3 reads TGCAGTGCTAACTCAGGCCAGGACACTGAAGCTTTCTTT. This codes for CSANSGQDTEAFF.

For this clonotype: A single base separates this from a much larger clone, so it may be a read error. The J gene is TRBJ2-3, the V gene TRBV20-1; 10 positions agree with TRBD2. CDR1 is DFQATT, CDR2 SNEGSKA, per germline (reference sequence). The CDR3 totals 16 residues. CDR3 nucleotide sequence: TGCTGTGCTAGGGAGACTAGCGGGTTCAGCACAGATACGCAGTATTTT. This codes for CCARETSGFSTDTQYF.

Only a few counts were recorded for this clonotype. The chain carries TRBV5-1 and TRBJ1-6, with D maybe TRBD1 (5 bases). Deletions cut 0 bases from V and 10 bases from J, with 14 bases between. Germline V gene sequence: CDR1 SGHRS, CDR2 YFSETQ. The CDR3 length is 15 residues. CDR3 DNA: TGCGCCAGCAGCTTGGCGGGGCGCCGAAACTCACCCCTCCACTTT. It codes for CASSLAGRRNSPLHF.